This TCR beta chain derives from a study of identical twins. Study-wide results and limits: Twin-shared out-of-frame alpha sequences showed excess low generation probability. Cord blood beta clonotypes present at high abundance carried fewer insertions; no such pattern appeared in memory repertoires.

This clonotype came up a few times. Its specificity is not known. TCRdb re-called the 5' RACE reads with MiXCR, one entry per CDR3 protein. Among 400,000 to 600,000 distinct CDR3 sequences listed, about 20% were seen once. This CDR3 is built from 13 residues. The V end was cut by 3 bases, the J end by 3 bases, with 8 bases between. CDR1 is SGHRS and CDR2 is YFSETQ in the germline V gene. This same sample was also taken into another study, of yellow fever vaccine responses in identical twins. That work contributes: As reported, the vaccine T cell response of twins seemed partly convergent and partly personalized.

Sequenced input: CD4+ T cells sorted from blood. This TCR was sampled from a woman aged 18-29 years in good health. This chain joins TRBV5-1 and TRBJ2-3; no definite D call. The CDR3 nucleotides are TGCGCCAGCAGCTCAACACAGACAGATACGCAGTATTTT. It codes for CASSSTQTDTQYF. The full variable domain, completed using reference TRBV5-1 and TRBJ2-3, is KAGVTQTPRYLIKTRGQQVTLSCSPISGHRSVSWYQQTPGQGLQFLFEYFSETQRNKGNFPGRFSGRQFSNSRSEMNVSTLELGDSALYLCASSSTQTDTQYFGPGTRLTVL.